These T cell receptor beta chains were read from a single sample in a study of T-cell memory formation after mild COVID-19. TCRdb passed the 5' RACE reads through MiXCR, listing each CDR3 protein once. The sample records fewer than 140,000 distinct CDR3 sequences, about a sixth being singletons. The sample was PBMCs or a T cell subset sorted from them (not recorded which). The receptors come from an adult woman who had mild COVID-19 (a few samples of this study predate the infection). Cell type and time point are not known. Each CDR3 is given with its conserved first and last residue. A D gene is named only where the DNA matches it firmly. Size values are once, few and many counts, or a class for expanded clones, and some rows have none.

size	D	V	J	DNA	CDR3
.	.	TRBV7-8	TRBJ1-6	TGTGCCAGCAGCCGAAAGACAGCCCCCTATTCACCCCTCCACTTT	CASSRKTAPYSPLHF
few	.	TRBV4-3	TRBJ2-3	TGCGCCAGCAGCCAAGATCGGCGACCTAGCACAGATACGCAGTATTTT	CASSQDRRPSTDTQYF
.	.	TRBV27	TRBJ2-7	TGTGCCAGCAGGGTGACAGGCGATTACGAGCAGTACTTC	CASRVTGDYEQYF
medium-sized	.	TRBV2	TRBJ2-7	TGTGCCAGCAGTGAAGAGCCGGGGGAGCAGTACTTC	CASSEEPGEQYF
.	.	TRBV7-2	TRBJ1-2	TGTGCCAGCAGCTCAGCCGGGGCTTCCTATGGCTACACCTTC	CASSSAGASYGYTF
.	.	TRBV12-3/TRBV12-4	TRBJ2-3	TGTGCCAGCAGTTCTTCAGATACGCAGTATTTT	CASSSSDTQYF
once	.	TRBV7-9	TRBJ1-2	TGTGCCAGCAGTTGGGGAGAGACTAACTATGGCTACACCTTC	CASSWGETNYGYTF
many	.	TRBV7-2	TRBJ2-5	TGTGCCAGCAGCCGGACAGCCCAAGAGACCCAGTACTTC	CASSRTAQETQYF
.	.	TRBV7-8	TRBJ1-2	TGTGCCAGCAGCTTAGCAGGTTTCGGCTACACCTTC	CASSLAGFGYTF
.	.	TRBV7-9	TRBJ1-1	TGTGCCAGCAGTCCCTGGGGGGGAGGAACTGAAGCTTTCTTT	CASSPWGGGTEAFF
.	TRBD2	TRBV6-5	TRBJ2-7	TGTGCCAGCAACGGCGGGGGCTACGAGCAGTACTTC	CASNGGGYEQYF
.	.	TRBV12-3/TRBV12-4	TRBJ1-1	TGTGCCAGCAGTTTAGCGCTCAACACTGAAGCTTTCTTT	CASSLALNTEAFF
few	.	TRBV4-1	TRBJ2-2	TGCGCCAGCAGCCAAGCCGCGAGGAGGGAGCTGTTTTTT	CASSQAARRELFF
few	TRBD2	TRBV7-3	TRBJ2-1	TGTGCCAGCAGTAGGGGAGGGCCAACTCCTTACAATGAGCAGTTCTTC	CASSRGGPTPYNEQFF
few	.	TRBV19	TRBJ1-2	TGTGCCAGTAGTACGACAGATATCCTGGATGGCTACACCTTC	CASSTTDILDGYTF
few	TRBD1	TRBV10-3	TRBJ1-1	TGTGCCATCAGTGAGTCCTCGGACAGGGGTTGGGCTGAAGCTTTCTTT	CAISESSDRGWAEAFF
.	.	TRBV9	TRBJ2-3	TGTGCCAGCAGCGTAGAAGGTAGCCCTGCAGATACGCAGTATTTT	CASSVEGSPADTQYF
few	TRBD2	TRBV29-1	TRBJ2-1	TGCAGCGCTTACGGGGGGGCGGTTGATGAGCAGTTCTTC	CSAYGGAVDEQFF
few	TRBD1	TRBV29-1	TRBJ2-1	TGCAGCGTTGAGGATGACAGGGTCCTCTACAATGAGCAGTTCTTC	CSVEDDRVLYNEQFF
.	TRBD2	TRBV29-1	TRBJ2-7	TGCAGCGTTGAGGGACTAGCGGGACCCTCCTACGAGCAGTACTTC	CSVEGLAGPSYEQYF
.	.	TRBV12-3/TRBV12-4	TRBJ2-7	TGTGCCAGCAGTCCCTCCAGAAGCGGCGAGCAGTACTTC	CASSPSRSGEQYF
.	.	TRBV9	TRBJ2-1	TGTGCCAGCAGCGCCCCCGGGCCCCGGAGTGAGCAGTTCTTC	CASSAPGPRSEQFF
.	TRBD1	TRBV10-3	TRBJ2-1	TGTGCCCTCAGTGCCCTTACCTACAGGGGAGTAGGATCCGGTGACTACAATGAGCAGTTCTTC	CALSALTYRGVGSGDYNEQFF
.	TRBD2	TRBV27	TRBJ2-7	TGTGCCAGCAGTTTATCGAACGAAGCGGGACGTACCTACGAGCAGTACTTC	CASSLSNEAGRTYEQYF
.	.	TRBV5-1	TRBJ1-5	TGCGCCAGCAGCTTGACTCCTGGCGCCCCCGGGTATAGCAATCAGCCCCAGCATTTT	CASSLTPGAPGYSNQPQHF
.	TRBD2	TRBV9	TRBJ2-3	TGTGCCAGCAGCGTAGGAGAGGGAGGGAAGGATACGCAGTATTTT	CASSVGEGGKDTQYF
few	.	TRBV19	TRBJ2-7	TGTGCCAGTAGTCCCTCTATTGCCGAGTACGAGCAGTACTTC	CASSPSIAEYEQYF
few	.	TRBV24-1	TRBJ2-1	TGTGCCACCAGTGATTTTCAGGGCCCCAATGAGCAGTTCTTC	CATSDFQGPNEQFF
.	TRBD1	TRBV25-1	TRBJ2-1	TGTGCCAGCAGCTACGGACAGGGTCGCGATGAGCAGTTATTC	CASSYGQGRDEQLF
few	TRBD1	TRBV13	TRBJ1-1	TGTGCCAGCAGCTCTGCGGGACAGGGGCACACTGAAGCTTTCTTT	CASSSAGQGHTEAFF
few	TRBD2	TRBV29-1	TRBJ2-5	TGCAGCGCCCGGGGGGGCCCCGAACAAGAGACCCAGTACTTC	CSARGGPEQETQYF
few	.	TRBV11-2	TRBJ2-1	TGTGCCAGCAGCCCAGGGAAATACAATGAGCAGTTCTTC	CASSPGKYNEQFF
many	TRBD1	TRBV9	TRBJ2-1	TGTGCCAGCAGCGTAGCTCGACAGGGTGGGGGTGAGCAGTTCTTC	CASSVARQGGGEQFF
.	.	TRBV2	TRBJ1-2	TGTGCCAGCAGTGAAGCGCCTTGGGGCGATATCCGCGGCTACACCTTC	CASSEAPWGDIRGYTF
.	TRBD2	TRBV20-1	TRBJ2-2	TGCAGTCCAGCCCGTAGACTAGCGGGAGAGGCGGGGGAGCTGTTTTTT	CSPARRLAGEAGELFF
few	TRBD2	TRBV7-6	TRBJ2-3	TGTGCCAGCAGCCCTTCTTGGGGGGGGGCAGATACGCAGTATTTT	CASSPSWGGADTQYF
.	.	TRBV24-1	TRBJ2-3	TGTGCCACCAGTGATCGACCAGATAGCACAGATACGCAGTATTTT	CATSDRPDSTDTQYF
few	.	TRBV6-4	TRBJ1-2	TGTGCCAGCAGTCCCAGCGGGAGCGATGGCTACACCTTC	CASSPSGSDGYTF
few	.	TRBV5-1	TRBJ2-7	TGCGCCAGCAGCTTTCTGTTTGACAGCTCCTACGAGCAGTACTTC	CASSFLFDSSYEQYF
.	.	TRBV4-1	TRBJ1-1	TGCGCCAGCAGCCAAGATCGGAGGGGGGTGAACACTGAAGCTTTCTTT	CASSQDRRGVNTEAFF
.	TRBD2	TRBV4-1	TRBJ2-5	TGCGCCAGCAGCCATCCCAGCCCAGCGGGGTGGGAGACCCAGTACTTC	CASSHPSPAGWETQYF
few	TRBD2	TRBV6-2/TRBV6-3	TRBJ2-7	TGTGCCAGCAGTTCCCTCCAGACTAGCGGGATACTTTACGAGCAGTACTTC	CASSSLQTSGILYEQYF
.	TRBD2	TRBV5-1	TRBJ2-3	TGCGCCAGCAGCTTGGACCCCGGGACTAGCGGGGGGTTAGATACGCAGTATTTT	CASSLDPGTSGGLDTQYF
.	.	TRBV24-1	TRBJ1-5	TGTGCCACCAGTGGGAAGAGTAATCAGCCCCAGCATTTT	CATSGKSNQPQHF
.	.	TRBV4-2	TRBJ2-2	TGTGCCAGCAGCCAAGAAAGGGTAAAAGGGAACACCGGGGAGCTGTTTTTT	CASSQERVKGNTGELFF
few	TRBD1	TRBV15	TRBJ2-7	TGTGCCACCAGCAGACACGGACAGGGAGGTCGCTACGAGCAGTACTTC	CATSRHGQGGRYEQYF
.	TRBD2	TRBV11-2	TRBJ2-7	TGTGCCAGCAGCTTAGATACTAGCGGGGGGTTTTACGAGCAGTACTTC	CASSLDTSGGFYEQYF
.	.	TRBV6-2/TRBV6-3	TRBJ1-1	TGTGCCAGCAGTCCACCCTACACTGAAGCTTTCTTT	CASSPPYTEAFF
few	.	TRBV20-1	TRBJ2-2	TGCAGTGCTAGCCTAGGGGTTAGATCCAGGGAGCTGTTTTTT	CSASLGVRSRELFF
.	.	TRBV20-1	TRBJ2-7	TGCAGTGCTAGGCAGGGGGGGGGTTACGAGCAGTACTTC	CSARQGGGYEQYF
many	TRBD1	TRBV4-1	TRBJ2-7	TGCGCCAGCAGCCAACCAGGGACAGGGGGAGCCTACGAGCAGTACTTC	CASSQPGTGGAYEQYF
.	.	TRBV12-3/TRBV12-4	TRBJ2-7	TGTGCCAGCAGGAGGAGTACCTACGAGCAGTACTTC	CASRRSTYEQYF
.	.	TRBV11-2	TRBJ2-7	TGTGCCAGCAGCCCGCCCGCCGGGTTGGTAGTCTACGAGCAGTACTTC	CASSPPAGLVVYEQYF
few	.	TRBV6-2/TRBV6-3	TRBJ2-5	TGTGCCAGCAGTTACTCGATGTCACAAGAGACCCAGTACTTC	CASSYSMSQETQYF